This TCR beta chain comes out of a study of CD8 T cells in ankylosing spondylitis. On this clonotype: Its cognate antigen is unknown.

By quantitative 5'-RACE with molecular barcodes, the TCR beta libraries were made. TCRdb redid the calling of the 5' RACE reads with MiXCR, one entry per CDR3 protein. The data contain about 160,000 distinct CDR3 sequences, about 18% of them singletons. General study results and limits: Relatively scarce in peripheral blood, disease-linked clones were CD8+.

The V gene end was trimmed by 5 bases and the J gene end by 7 bases; junction bases not matched to a gene: 6. This CDR3 contains 13 residues. The germline V gene encodes CDR1 KGHSH and CDR2 LQKENI. The sequence derives from a male donor with ankylosing spondylitis or in good health (not recorded which). The chain has TRBV18 and TRBJ1-2; 8 nucleotides match TRBD1. Sequencing input: blood, either unsorted or a sorted T cell fraction (not recorded which). The CDR3 here is CASSETGESGYTF. The CDR3 nucleotides read TGTGCCAGCTCAGAGACAGGGGAATCTGGCTACACCTTC.